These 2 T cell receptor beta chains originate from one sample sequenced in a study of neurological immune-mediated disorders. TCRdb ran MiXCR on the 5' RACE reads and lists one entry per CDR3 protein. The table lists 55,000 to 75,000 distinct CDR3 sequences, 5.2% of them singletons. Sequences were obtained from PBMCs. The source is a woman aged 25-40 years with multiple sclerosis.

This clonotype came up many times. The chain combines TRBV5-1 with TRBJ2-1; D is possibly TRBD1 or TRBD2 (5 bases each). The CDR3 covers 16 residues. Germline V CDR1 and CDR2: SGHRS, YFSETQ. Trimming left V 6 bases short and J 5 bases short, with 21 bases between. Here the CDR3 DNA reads TGCGCCAGCATCTTCGGGACGTCAAGAGGGGACAATGAGCAGTTCTTC. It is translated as CASIFGTSRGDNEQFF.

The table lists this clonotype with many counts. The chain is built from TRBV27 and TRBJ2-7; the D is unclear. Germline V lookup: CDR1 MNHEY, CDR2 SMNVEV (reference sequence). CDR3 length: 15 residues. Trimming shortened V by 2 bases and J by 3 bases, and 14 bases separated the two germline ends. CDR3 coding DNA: TGTGCCAGCAGTTTAAAGGGCCGTGGTGGCTACGAGCAGTACTTC. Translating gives CASSLKGRGGYEQYF.